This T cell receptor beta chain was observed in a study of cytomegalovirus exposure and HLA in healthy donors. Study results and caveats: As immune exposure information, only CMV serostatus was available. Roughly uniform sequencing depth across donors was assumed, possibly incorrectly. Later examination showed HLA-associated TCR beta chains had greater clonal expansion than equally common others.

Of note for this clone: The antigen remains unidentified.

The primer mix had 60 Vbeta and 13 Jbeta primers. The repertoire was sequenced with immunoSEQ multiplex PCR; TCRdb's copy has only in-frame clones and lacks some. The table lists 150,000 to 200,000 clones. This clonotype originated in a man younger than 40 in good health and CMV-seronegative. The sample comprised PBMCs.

CDR3 in DNA: TGTGCCAGCAGTTCCCCCGGGGGCCAGGGGGCTAACTATGGCTACACCTTC. This gives the protein CASSSPGGQGANYGYTF. This chain connects TRBV28 to TRBJ1-2; 7 nucleotides line up with TRBD1. V lost 4 bases and J lost 0; bases outside the gene matches: 11. The CDR3 loop spans 17 amino acids. Germline CDR1 reads MDHEN; CDR2 reads SYDVKM.